This entry lists 20 T cell receptor beta chains sequenced from one sample in a study of shared clonotypes between healthy human individuals. The repertoire was sequenced with immunoSEQ multiplex PCR; TCRdb's copy has only in-frame clones and lacks some. The repertoire holds roughly 1,000,000 clones, with 75% to 85% as singletons. Sequenced input: memory CD4+ T cells from PBMCs. The subset is: CD45RA-negative fraction. Receptors originate from a man aged 18 to 30 in good health. Some clones in this sample may be carry-over from other donors' samples.

This clone was seen once. V is TRBV2 and J is TRBJ2-3, with 7 bases fitting TRBD2. Germline assignment: CDR1 SNHLY and CDR2 FYNNEI. This CDR3 comprises 18 residues. Unmatched junction bases numbered 13, after V lost 4 bases and J lost 0 bases. The CDR3 bases are TGTGCCAGCAGTGGGAGTGAGGGGAGGGCGTCTAGCACAGATACGCAGTATTTT. It specifies CASSGSEGRASSTDTQYF.

The chain uses TRBV7-7 and TRBJ2-1; D is uncertain. V lost 2 bases, J lost 6 bases, and 11 bases lay in between. Germline CDR1 reads SSHAT; CDR2 reads FNYEAQ (reference sequence). CDR3 size: 14 residues. The CDR3 nucleotides read TGTGCCAGCAGCTTAATGCCGGAGCCCAATGAGCAGTTCTTC. This encodes CASSLMPEPNEQFF. The variable domain in full, completed from reference TRBV7-7 and TRBJ2-1, reads GAGVSQSPRYKVTKRGQDVTLRCDPISSHATLYWYQQALGQGPEFLTYFNYEAQPDKSGLPSDRFSAERPEGSISTLTIQRTEQRDSAMYRCASSLMPEPNEQFFGPGTRLTVL.

The chain combines TRBV29-1 with TRBJ1-4; unclear D gene. Germline V gene data show CDR1 as SQVTM and CDR2 as ANQGSEA. The V and J ends lost 7 bases and 8 bases respectively, with 11 bases between them. The CDR3 runs to 11 residues. In DNA, the CDR3 is TGCAGCGCCTTGGGTGGCGAAAAACTGTTTTTT. It encodes CSALGGEKLFF. The full variable domain, completed using reference TRBV29-1 and TRBJ1-4, is SAVISQKPSRDICQRGTSLTIQCQVDSQVTMMFWYRQQPGQSLTLIATANQGSEATYESGFVIDKFPISRPNLTFSTLTVSNMSPEDSSIYLCSALGGEKLFFGSGTQLSVL.

This clone was seen a few times. The genes are TRBV29-1 and TRBJ1-3; D possibly corresponds to TRBD1 (6 bases). Deletions cut 3 bases from V and 2 bases from J, with 8 bases between. Germline CDR1 and CDR2: SQVTM and ANQGSEA. The CDR3 is made up of 13 amino acids. The CDR3 spells CSVESGAGNTIYF. Written as DNA, the CDR3 is TGCAGCGTTGAGTCAGGGGCTGGAAACACCATATATTTT.

The J gene is TRBJ2-5, the V gene TRBV23-1; D ambiguous. TRBV23-1 counts as an open reading frame of uncertain function. The V and J ends lost 0 bases and 0 bases respectively, with 14 bases between them. The CDR3 sequence is 17 residues long. The DNA of the CDR3 is TGCGCCAGCAGTCAATCTGTTGACAAAGCGTACCAAGAGACCCAGTACTTC. This gives the protein CASSQSVDKAYQETQYF.

This clone was seen once. This sequence joins TRBV7-9 and TRBJ2-7; D assignment may be TRBD1 or TRBD2 (5 bases each). Trimming stripped 5 bases from V and 4 bases from J, with 15 bases between. The CDR3 spans 14 residues. Germline assignment: CDR1 SEHNR and CDR2 FQNEAQ (reference sequence). Here the CDR3 DNA reads TGTGCCAGCAGCCCGTCCCGGGACCTATACGAGCAGTACTTC. Its translation is CASSPSRDLYEQYF.

The chain uses TRBV19 and TRBJ1-4; TRBD1 aligns across 8 bases. The CDR3 sequence is 16 residues long. V trimming: 6 bases; J trimming: 1 base; junction bases outside the gene matches: 7. In germline, CDR1 is LNHDA, CDR2 SQIVND (reference sequence). CDR3 in amino acids: CASSTGQGGTNEKLFF. The DNA for the CDR3 is TGTGCCAGTAGCACCGGACAGGGCGGAACTAATGAAAAACTGTTTTTT.

This chain uses TRBV6-1 with TRBJ2-5, with TRBD2 identical over 7 bases. This CDR3 comprises 15 residues. The germline V gene encodes CDR1 MNHNS and CDR2 SASEGT. Trimming took 6 bases from V and 5 from J; bases not matched to a gene: 12. The CDR3 reads CASRAQRDGSETQYF. In DNA, the CDR3 is TGTGCCAGCAGGGCCCAGCGGGATGGGTCGGAGACCCAGTACTTC.

This clone was recorded at least ten times. This sample also contains other DNA sequences that code for the same CDR3. This sequence joins TRBV29-1 and TRBJ2-3; possibly TRBD1 for D (6 bases). Germline loops: CDR1 SQVTM, CDR2 ANQGSEA. The V end lost 4 bases, the J end lost 4 bases, and 12 bases lay between the germline ends. The CDR3 covers 13 residues. The CDR3 region is CSVGPQGADTQYF. The CDR3 DNA sequence: TGCAGCGTTGGCCCACAGGGAGCAGATACGCAGTATTTT.

This clone was detected many times. This sample also contains other DNA sequences that code for the same CDR3. DNA of the CDR3: TGCAGCGCGGACAATATGAACACTGAAGCTTTCTTT. It specifies CSADNMNTEAFF. The J gene is TRBJ1-1, the V gene TRBV29-1, with D possibly being TRBD1 (5 bases). Germline assignment: CDR1 SQVTM and CDR2 ANQGSEA. The CDR3 contains 12 residues. Trimming cost V 7 bases and J 0 bases, with 9 bases left between them.

The count of this clone is one. The chain links TRBV30 to TRBJ2-5, with D possibly matching TRBD2 (5 bases). Per germline, CDR1 GTSNPN and CDR2 SVGIG (reference sequence). This CDR3 is 14 amino acids long. Trimming pared 2 bases from V and 1 base from J, leaving 11 bases between. The CDR3, as DNA: TGTGCCTGGAGTCCGGGGTGGCTCCAAGAGACCCAGTACTTC. Translating gives CAWSPGWLQETQYF.

This clone was counted once. The chain joins TRBV7-2 to TRBJ1-2; D remains unclear. Trimming took off 5 bases at V and 1 base at J, with 8 bases between the two ends. Germline V gene data show CDR1 as SGHTA and CDR2 as FQGNSA. The CDR3 is made up of 13 amino acids. The CDR3 sequence: CASSQRSNYGYTF. CDR3 coding DNA: TGTGCCAGCAGCCAGAGGAGTAACTATGGCTACACCTTC.

The chain combines TRBV9 with TRBJ2-1; the match to TRBD1 covers 7 bases. Germline assignment: CDR1 SGDLS and CDR2 YYNGEE. The CDR3 runs 15 residues. V was clipped by 5 bases and J by 6 bases; unmatched bases: 11. DNA of the CDR3: TGTGCCAGCAGTGTCCAGGGGGTACATATCAATGAGCAGTTCTTC. It yields the protein CASSVQGVHINEQFF.

V and J are TRBV7-2 and TRBJ2-2; D is ambiguous. CDR1 and CDR2 from the germline V gene are SGHTA and FQGNSA. Trimming shortened V by 1 base and J by 5 bases, and 14 bases separated the two germline ends. The CDR3 length is 16 residues. DNA of the CDR3: TGTGCCAGCAGCTTAGTCGTGGCTAGGTCTACCGGGGAGCTGTTTTTT. This gives the protein CASSLVVARSTGELFF.

The genes are TRBV14 and TRBJ1-4, with no clear D. The CDR3 is 16 amino acids. V lost 0 bases, J lost 4 bases, and 12 bases lay in between. CDR1 and CDR2 (germline): SGHDN, FVKESK. The CDR3 region is CASSQDLGSINEKLFF. The CDR3 DNA is TGTGCCAGCAGCCAAGATTTGGGGAGTATTAATGAAAAACTGTTTTTT.

This clone was detected a few times. The genes are TRBV6-6 and TRBJ2-7; 10 bases are shared with TRBD2. The V gene end was trimmed by 3 bases and the J gene end by 6 bases; junction bases not matched to a gene: 8. Germline V gene sequence: CDR1 MNHNY, CDR2 SVGAGI (reference sequence). The CDR3 runs to 15 residues. The CDR3 loop reads CASSYPSGSLGEQYF. The CDR3 DNA reads as TGTGCCAGCAGTTATCCTAGCGGGAGCCTAGGCGAGCAGTACTTC.

V and J are TRBV7-9 and TRBJ2-2; D is ambiguous. The germline V gene has CDR1 SEHNR and CDR2 FQNEAQ (reference sequence). The V gene lost 1 base and the J gene lost 10 bases, with 10 bases spanning the gap. The CDR3 contains 13 residues. CDR3 nucleotide sequence: TGTGCCAGCAGCTTAGTCGGCGGAGCGGAGCTGTTTTTT. It is translated as CASSLVGGAELFF. Full variable domain (remainder filled in from reference TRBV7-9 and TRBJ2-2): DTGVSQNPRHKITKRGQNVTFRCDPISEHNRLYWYRQTLGQGPEFLTYFQNEAQLEKSRLLSDRFSAERPKGSFSTLEIQRTEQGDSAMYLCASSLVGGAELFFGEGSRLTVL.

This rearrangement joins TRBV5-1 to TRBJ2-1; D is perhaps TRBD2 (5 bases). The CDR3 totals 15 residues. V was cut by 3 bases and J by 0 bases, with 10 bases left in between. CDR1 and CDR2 from the germline V gene are SGHRS and YFSETQ. The CDR3: CASSSLLVSYNEQFF. The CDR3 bases are TGCGCCAGCAGCTCCTTACTAGTCTCCTACAATGAGCAGTTCTTC.

The chain employs TRBV18 and TRBJ2-7; 7 nucleotides agree with TRBD2. Germline V gene sequence: CDR1 KGHSH, CDR2 LQKENI. V lost 3 bases and J lost 3; bases outside the gene matches: 5. CDR3 length: 14 residues. CDR3 nucleotide sequence: TGTGCCAGCTCACCGAGCGGGGCCCTCTACGAGCAGTACTTC. Its protein product is CASSPSGALYEQYF.

The J gene is TRBJ1-2, the V gene TRBV5-4, with D perhaps TRBD1 (5 bases). The germline gives CDR1 SGHNT, CDR2 YYREEE (reference sequence). This CDR3 is 17 amino acids long. The V and J ends lost 0 bases and 3 bases respectively, with 18 bases between them. The CDR3 DNA is TGTGCCAGCAGCTTGGGAGGGGCAAATTCTGACTACTATGGCTACACCTTC. Translating it yields CASSLGGANSDYYGYTF.